This T cell receptor beta chain was found in a study of control samples from healthy donors and cancer patients. Data came from immunoSEQ multiplex PCR; TCRdb stores just in-frame clones and leaves some out. Seen here are some 100,000 clones, about 92% observed once, and the top ten hold 8% to 9.5%. The germline CDR1 and CDR2 sequences are SGHRS and YFSETQ. Trimming removed 1 base from V and 6 bases from J, with 19 bases in between. This CDR3 is built from 16 residues. This clonotype was obtained from a man aged 18 to 29 in good health. The V and J genes are TRBV5-1 and TRBJ1-2; D gene ambiguous. Sequencing used blood. The CDR3 DNA follows: TGCGCCAGCAGCTTGTCGGTGTGGACTCAGGAGGATGGCTACACCTTC. Translation: CASSLSVWTQEDGYTF.